In its sample, the clone carrying this TCR beta chain was seen a few times. Its antigen is not identified. The sample originates from a study of T cells after yellow fever vaccination. Study results and limitations: Abundant clonotypes (contaminants from the bulk population) could be present in FACS-sorted repertoires.

The study made its TCR cDNA through 5'RACE template switching. That step introduced a universal primer site along with UMIs. TCRdb passed the 5' RACE reads through MiXCR, listing each CDR3 protein once. There are fewer than 450,000 distinct CDR3 sequences in the sample; about 4% occur only once, and 24% lies in the top ten. CDR1 is DFQATT, CDR2 SNEGSKA, per germline (reference sequence). The V gene end was trimmed by 3 bases and the J gene end by 4 bases; junction bases not matched to a gene: 5. The CDR3 spans 14 residues. V is TRBV20-1 and J is TRBJ2-5, with 10 bases lining up with TRBD1. This clonotype was obtained from a man in his late teens or twenties who received the YFV17D yellow fever vaccine. Sequencing was performed on PBMCs, taken 5 days after the yellow fever booster vaccination. In DNA form, the CDR3 reads TGCAGTGCTAGGACCGGGACAGGGGTAGAGACCCAGTACTTC. Translation gives CSARTGTGVETQYF.